This is a list of T cell receptor beta chains from one sample in a study of blood T cells in healthy people across ages. TCRdb reanalysed the 5' RACE reads using MiXCR and keeps one entry per CDR3 protein. The sample has approximately 800,000 distinct CDR3 sequences, roughly 40% seen once; the top ten hold 13%. Sequencing was done on a sample of blood. The receptors come from a young man in good health. The CDR3 runs from the conserved cysteine through the conserved F or W.

TRBJ1-1 | TRBV13 | 16 | CASSLEGQGPHTEAFF
TRBJ1-2 | TRBV5-1 | 15 | CASSLVPAGRHGYTF
TRBJ1-1 | TRBV5-4 | 15 | CASSYLDRMNTEAFF
TRBJ1-2 | TRBV19 | 12 | CASRKQNYGYTF
TRBJ2-3 | TRBV18 | 18 | CASSPLPSGGPALDTQYF
TRBJ2-3 | TRBV5-5 | 14 | CASSVDPSTDTQYF
TRBJ1-2 | TRBV20-1 | 12 | CSARVAAYGYTF
TRBJ1-5 | TRBV6-6 | 13 | CASRPDRIQPQHF
TRBJ2-3 | TRBV7-8 | 15 | CTSSPGTSWADTQYF
TRBJ2-7 | TRBV5-1 | 14 | CASSLEGQGTEQYF
TRBJ2-3 | TRBV29-1 | 14 | CSVEVNRGQGTQYF
TRBJ2-1 | TRBV9 | 16 | CASSVGPGSGYNEQFF
TRBJ2-3 | TRBV12-3/TRBV12-4 | 15 | CASSPARSGIDTQYF
TRBJ1-5 | TRBV21-1 | 18 | CASSPRTGPFVSNQPQHF
TRBJ2-3 | TRBV27 | 16 | CASITRGLAGTDTQYF
TRBJ2-3 | TRBV7-2 | 15 | CASSHGGGGTDTQYF
TRBJ2-7 | TRBV20-1 | 13 | CSALPRTQDEQYF
TRBJ2-2 | TRBV18 | 16 | CASSPKTGGHTGELFF
TRBJ2-6 | TRBV14 | 19 | CASSQGFLGRHSGANVLTF
TRBJ2-5 | TRBV2 | 11 | CASILGSHLYF
TRBJ2-7 | TRBV4-3 | 13 | CASSQDPGHEQYF
. | TRBV4-3 | 16 | CASSQEVTRTANEQYF
TRBJ2-3 | TRBV12-3/TRBV12-4 | 12 | CASSLTADTQYF
TRBJ1-6 | TRBV6-5 | 15 | CASTYGQGTFSPLHF
TRBJ2-3 | TRBV20-1 | 13 | CSARDFSIDTQYF
TRBJ1-2 | TRBV29-1 | 12 | CSVEETGFGYTF
TRBJ2-7 | TRBV7-9 | 15 | CASSLAGATSYEQYF
TRBJ2-2 | TRBV6-2/TRBV6-3 | 14 | CASRRSGSGGELFF
TRBJ2-7 | TRBV4-3 | 14 | CASSRRQGEYEQYF
TRBJ2-3 | TRBV4-3 | 15 | CASSQEIQGADTQYF
TRBJ2-4 | TRBV29-1 | 15 | CSVRTSGIRGNIQYF
TRBJ1-1 | TRBV2 | 17 | CASRVPADPVLSTEAFF
TRBJ1-5 | TRBV7-2 | 16 | CASSPTHGGVAQPQHF
TRBJ2-1 | TRBV7-9 | 11 | CASSYSFEQFF
TRBJ1-1 | TRBV14 | 13 | CASSQEGGIAAFF
TRBJ1-4 | TRBV20-1 | 11 | CSARGGGKLFF
TRBJ1-6 | TRBV7-6 | 16 | CASSSREQGINSPLHF
TRBJ2-5 | TRBV20-1 | 13 | CSAPGRGRETQYF
TRBJ2-3 | TRBV12-3/TRBV12-4 | 21 | CASSLGLLAGYTDFRTDTQYF
TRBJ1-2 | TRBV12-3/TRBV12-4 | 16 | CASRTQPDSPHYGYTF
TRBJ1-1 | TRBV20-1 | 13 | CSARLWGNTEAFF
. | TRBV7-2 | 15 | CASSLQGQGVNIQYF
TRBJ2-5 | TRBV6-5 | 14 | CASSAGTGQETQYF
TRBJ2-5 | TRBV7-6 | 13 | CASSPPGEETQYF
. | TRBV7-9 | 14 | CASRTEGRDNEQYF
TRBJ2-5 | TRBV4-2 | 14 | CASSQEQREETQYF
TRBJ2-1 | TRBV5-6 | 17 | CASSLAPLAGVQETQFF
TRBJ1-1 | TRBV12-3/TRBV12-4 | 13 | CAGRTGGGTEAFF
TRBJ1-2 | TRBV29-1 | 13 | CSVEPGRGYGYTF
TRBJ1-2 | TRBV12-3/TRBV12-4 | 15 | CASSPAEGAVYGYTF
TRBJ2-7 | TRBV5-1 | 17 | CASSSGGARADSYEQYF
TRBJ1-1 | TRBV15 | 16 | CATSRGGVTPDTEAFF
TRBJ2-1 | TRBV9 | 15 | CASTVGSGGNNEQFF
TRBJ2-5 | TRBV7-3 | 15 | CASSLRGGRQETQYF
. | TRBV3-1 | 13 | CASSQDDLYEQYF
TRBJ2-2 | TRBV4-1 | 13 | CASSQPTTGELFF
TRBJ2-3 | TRBV20-1 | 15 | CSVNPTGGPEDTQYF
TRBJ1-2 | TRBV28 | 14 | CASSLSQGGYGYTF
TRBJ2-5 | TRBV7-9 | 13 | CASSVGTGGPQYF